These 30 T cell receptor beta chains originate from one sample sequenced in a study of T cell responses to AZD1222 COVID-19 vaccine listed by TCRdb under 2021. Library generation was performed with the immunoSEQ multiplex PCR assay. TCRdb carries this immuneACCESS record with in-frame sequences only. Its versions omit some clonotypes, under half of them owing to an unresolved V gene in the studies checked, with the rest unexplained. The sample data list under 150,000 clones, and just under 95% of these were observed just once. 0.9% to 1.4% of the sample comes from the top ten. The time point label, read with the paper, signifies: about 28 days (+/-7) after the second vaccine dose. The sample was peripheral blood, taken 28 days after the second AZD1222 dose. These receptors were collected from an adult who received the AZD1222 COVID-19 vaccine.

This rearrangement joins TRBV2 to TRBJ1-5, with a weak D call TRBD1 (6 bases). With 7 bases removed from V and 4 bases from J, the gap between germline ends came to 17 bases. The V gene's germline CDR1 is SNHLY and CDR2 FYNNEI. The CDR3 is 15 amino acids. CDR3 loop: CASTARGGINQPQHF. CDR3 in DNA: TGTGCCAGCACCGCCCGAGGGGGAATAAATCAGCCCCAGCATTTT.

The chain carries TRBV5-6 and TRBJ1-5, with TRBD1 as a possible D gene (6 bases). Trimming left V 4 bases short and J 2 bases short, with 16 bases between. Looked up from germline, CDR1 is SGHDT and CDR2 is YYEEEE. This CDR3 contains 16 residues. The CDR3 sequence: CASSRRGRRGNQPQHF. The CDR3 bases are TGTGCCAGCAGCCGCAGGGGCAGGAGGGGCAATCAGCCCCAGCATTTT.

The V call is TRBV7-9, the J call TRBJ1-1; tentatively, D is TRBD1 (5 bases). Trimming took 4 bases from V and 1 from J, leaving 16 bases between them. The CDR3 length is 16 residues. CDR1 and CDR2 (germline): SEHNR, FQNEAQ (reference sequence). The DNA for the CDR3 is TGTGCCAGCAGCTCTTCTCCGGGACGTAGGAACACTGAAGCTTTCTTT. Residues: CASSSSPGRRNTEAFF.

This chain uses TRBV9 with TRBJ2-3, with 11 bases identical to TRBD2. CDR1 SGDLS and CDR2 YYNGEE come from the germline V gene. After removal of 0 bases from V and 2 bases from J, the junction contained 5 bases not matched to a gene. This CDR3 is built from 17 residues. Written as DNA, the CDR3 is TGTGCCAGCAGCGTAGATGGTAGCGGGAGGGCCACAGATACGCAGTATTTT. It is translated as CASSVDGSGRATDTQYF.

In DNA form, the CDR3 reads TGTGCCAGCAGTTACGGGACTTCCCCCTCCTACGAGCAGTACTTC. Translated: CASSYGTSPSYEQYF. The rearrangement links TRBV6-2 or TRBV6-3 to TRBJ2-7, with a tentative D call TRBD2 (6 bases). CDR3 length: 15 amino acids. The germline V gene encodes CDR1 MNHEY and CDR2 SVGEGT. V shed 2 bases and J shed 0 bases, with 11 bases lying between them.

In DNA form, the CDR3 reads TGTGCCAGCAGGGGTGGGGGAGAGACCCAGTACTTC. Translating it yields CASRGGGETQYF. The chain links TRBV3-1 (or the pseudogene TRBV3-2) to TRBJ2-5; D assignment may be TRBD1 or TRBD2 (5 bases each). V was clipped by 6 bases and J by 4 bases, with 9 bases between them. CDR1 and CDR2 (germline): LGHDT, YNNKEL (reference sequence). The CDR3 is made up of 12 amino acids.

This sequence joins TRBV6-5 and TRBJ1-2; D is unclear. The V end lost 2 bases, the J end lost 3 bases, and 16 bases lay between the germline ends. The length of the CDR3 is 16 residues. Germline-derived CDR1 and CDR2 are MNHEY and SVGAGI. This chain's CDR3 is CASSYRGEASYYGYTF. The CDR3 DNA is TGTGCCAGCAGTTACCGCGGGGAGGCCTCGTACTATGGCTACACCTTC.

This sequence joins TRBV24-1 and TRBJ1-2; no clear D gene. CDR1 is KGHDR, CDR2 SFDVKD, per germline. The CDR3 is made up of 11 amino acids. The V and J ends lost 3 bases and 4 bases respectively, with 2 bases between them. The CDR3 here is CATSDRYGYTF. The CDR3 DNA is TGTGCCACCAGTGATCGCTATGGCTACACCTTC.

This sequence joins TRBV2 and TRBJ1-2; D is ambiguous. Germline assignment: CDR1 SNHLY and CDR2 FYNNEI. The CDR3 is 12 residues long. The V gene lost 7 bases and the J gene lost 1 base, with 7 bases spanning the gap. This chain's CDR3 is CASTTDNYGYTF. In nucleotides, the CDR3 is TGTGCCAGCACGACGGATAACTATGGCTACACCTTC.

The chain has TRBV5-6 and TRBJ2-7, with 7 bases fitting TRBD2. This CDR3 has 15 residues. J gave up 4 bases and V 4 bases, and 11 bases lay outside the gene matches. Germline CDR1 SGHDT, CDR2 YYEEEE. The CDR3 DNA follows: TGTGCCAGCAGCCAGCCCGCGGGAGAGGATTACGAGCAGTACTTC. This codes for CASSQPAGEDYEQYF.

The J gene is TRBJ2-3, the V gene TRBV2; 9 positions match TRBD2. Trimming removed 6 bases from V and 5 bases from J; junction bases left unmatched: 6. CDR3 size: 14 residues. CDR1 is SNHLY and CDR2 is FYNNEI in the germline V gene. This chain's CDR3 is CASRRGGAIDTQYF. DNA of the CDR3: TGTGCCAGCAGACGCGGGGGGGCGATAGATACGCAGTATTTT.

The rearrangement joins TRBV25-1 to TRBJ1-6; TRBD1 is a possible D gene (6 bases). Germline V gene data show CDR1 as MGHDK and CDR2 as SYGVNS. Trimming took off 4 bases at V and 8 bases at J, with 9 bases between the two ends. The CDR3 is 13 residues long. CDR3 DNA sequence: TGTGCCAGCAGTGTCAGGGGATATTCACCCCTCCACTTT. It yields the protein CASSVRGYSPLHF.

This chain connects TRBV27 to TRBJ2-5; the match to TRBD2 covers 8 bases. The CDR3 runs to 14 residues. The trim removed 4 bases at V and 5 bases at J, leaving 6 bases unmatched. The germline gives CDR1 MNHEY, CDR2 SMNVEV (reference sequence). The DNA of the CDR3 is TGTGCCAGCAGTTGGAGCGGGAGTGGGGAGACCCAGTACTTC. Its protein product is CASSWSGSGETQYF.

The chain is built from TRBV5-4 and TRBJ2-3, with TRBD2 matching over 8 bases. CDR3 size: 19 residues. Germline V gene sequence: CDR1 SGHNT, CDR2 YYREEE (reference sequence). V trimming: 0 bases; J trimming: 1 base; junction bases outside the gene matches: 13. The CDR3 bases are TGTGCCAGCAGCTTGGGGCGGACTAGCATTGGTTCAGGCACAGATACGCAGTATTTT. It translates to CASSLGRTSIGSGTDTQYF.

The V and J genes are TRBV30 and TRBJ2-1, with TRBD2 as a possible D gene (6 bases). The V gene's germline CDR1 is GTSNPN and CDR2 SVGIG (reference sequence). V was trimmed by 1 base and J by 5 bases, leaving 9 bases between them. CDR3 size: 13 residues. The CDR3 nucleotides are TGTGCCTGGAGTGGGACTATAGACAATGAGCAGTTCTTC. It encodes CAWSGTIDNEQFF.

The V call is TRBV2, the J call TRBJ2-3; the D gene is possibly TRBD1 (6 bases). This CDR3 comprises 14 residues. Deletions cut 3 bases from V and 1 base from J, with 8 bases between. In germline, CDR1 is SNHLY, CDR2 FYNNEI. The CDR3 DNA is TGTGCCAGCAGTGATGAGGGGGGCACAGATACGCAGTATTTT. It encodes CASSDEGGTDTQYF.

The chain combines TRBV3-1 (or the pseudogene TRBV3-2) with TRBJ1-3, with D possibly TRBD1 on 5 matching bases. The length of the CDR3 is 15 residues. Germline-derived CDR1 and CDR2 are LGHDT and YNNKEL (reference sequence). The ends were cut back, 2 bases at V and 4 bases at J, with 12 bases in the middle. CDR3 residues: CASSQRRDGGNTIYF. CDR3 in DNA: TGTGCCAGCAGCCAACGCAGGGACGGCGGAAACACCATATATTTT.

This clone has more than one count but fewer than ten. The chain links TRBV19 to TRBJ1-5; weak D call: TRBD1 (5 bases). The CDR3 length is 15 residues. Germline loops: CDR1 LNHDA, CDR2 SQIVND (reference sequence). The V end lost 8 bases, the J end lost 2 bases, and 16 bases lay between the germline ends. CDR3 sequence (DNA): TGTGCCAGTTGTCGTGGGGCGCAAGGCAATCAGCCCCAGCATTTT. Protein: CASCRGAQGNQPQHF.

V is TRBV3-1 (or the pseudogene TRBV3-2) and J is TRBJ1-2; 10 nucleotides line up with TRBD1. V gave up 1 base and J gave up 6 bases; unmatched junction bases: 5. The CDR3 runs to 15 residues. Germline values: CDR1 LGHDT, CDR2 YNNKEL (reference sequence). CDR3 sequence (DNA): TGTGCCAGCAGCCAAGGGGACAGGGGAGAAAATGGCTACACCTTC. This encodes CASSQGDRGENGYTF.

V and J are TRBV5-6 and TRBJ2-7; 10 bases are shared with TRBD1. Germline CDR1 and CDR2: SGHDT and YYEEEE. Unmatched junction bases numbered 8, after V lost 4 bases and J lost 4 bases. This CDR3 is built from 15 residues. CDR3 in amino acids: CASSPPGQGSYEQYF. For the CDR3, the DNA is TGTGCCAGCAGCCCGCCGGGACAGGGGTCGTACGAGCAGTACTTC.

The rearrangement links TRBV10-3 to TRBJ2-3; 9 nucleotides agree with TRBD2. The J segment lost 2 bases and the V segment lost 6 bases, leaving 9 bases of the junction unmatched. The CDR3 extends over 16 amino acids. Germline lookup yields CDR1 ENHRY and CDR2 SYGVKD. The chain's CDR3 is CAIRPYGGGATDTQYF. CDR3 nucleotide sequence: TGTGCCATCAGGCCTTATGGCGGGGGGGCCACAGATACGCAGTATTTT.

The rearrangement links TRBV3-1 (or the pseudogene TRBV3-2) to TRBJ1-5; D not certain. Deletions cut 3 bases from V and 6 bases from J, with 12 bases between. The germline V gene encodes CDR1 LGHDT and CDR2 YNNKEL (reference sequence). This CDR3 is built from 14 residues. In DNA form, the CDR3 reads TGTGCCAGCAGCCAGTCGGGTTCTGGTCAGCCCCAGCATTTT. Translating it yields CASSQSGSGQPQHF.

For the CDR3, the DNA is TGTGCCAGCAGCCCCGGACGTCAAGAGACCCAGTACTTC. It is translated as CASSPGRQETQYF. This chain connects TRBV7-3 to TRBJ2-5; unclear D gene. Germline V gene lookup returns CDR1 SGHTA and CDR2 FQGTGA. The length of the CDR3 is 13 residues. V lost 5 bases and J 2 bases, leaving 9 bases between the germline ends.

The chain links TRBV28 to TRBJ1-5, with D maybe TRBD1 (6 bases). Between the trimmed V and J ends, which lost 10 bases and 4 bases, there was a span of 26 bases. CDR1 and CDR2 (germline): MDHEN, SYDVKM. The CDR3 sequence is 17 residues long. The CDR3 reads CATTEGGARGKNQPQHF. CDR3 nucleotide sequence: TGTGCCACCACCGAGGGGGGGGCGCGAGGGAAAAATCAGCCCCAGCATTTT.

The chain recombines TRBV27 with TRBJ2-2, with 15 bases identical to TRBD2. V shed 5 bases and J 4 bases; nucleotides not matched to a gene: 5. The germline gives CDR1 MNHEY, CDR2 SMNVEV (reference sequence). This CDR3 is 17 amino acids long. The CDR3 here is CASSRTSGRGSTGELFF. In DNA, the CDR3 is TGTGCCAGCAGTAGGACTAGCGGGAGGGGTAGCACCGGGGAGCTGTTTTTT.

The chain recombines TRBV27 with TRBJ2-5; D might be TRBD2 (6 bases). Per germline, CDR1 MNHEY and CDR2 SMNVEV (reference sequence). This CDR3 is built from 16 residues. Trimming took 8 bases from V and 5 from J, leaving 24 bases between them. The CDR3 reads CASSLSGRPLRETQYF. CDR3 in DNA: TGTGCCAGCTCCCTAAGTGGGAGGCCTCTCAGGGAGACCCAGTACTTC.

The chain links TRBV18 to TRBJ1-2; 7 nucleotides line up with TRBD1. This CDR3 has 14 residues. J gave up 4 bases and V 5 bases, and 7 bases lay outside the gene matches. Germline loops: CDR1 KGHSH, CDR2 LQKENI. The CDR3 DNA follows: TGTGCCAGCTCAGATGAGACAGGGAGCTATGGCTACACCTTC. Translation gives CASSDETGSYGYTF.

J is TRBJ2-2 and V is TRBV24-1; D is possibly TRBD1 or TRBD2 (6 bases each). Between the trimmed V and J ends, which lost 5 bases and 5 bases, there was a span of 11 bases. The length of the CDR3 is 14 residues. The germline V gene encodes CDR1 KGHDR and CDR2 SFDVKD. The CDR3 DNA follows: TGTGCCACCAGTGTAACAGGGAGGACCGGGGAGCTGTTTTTT. This codes for CATSVTGRTGELFF.

The chain carries TRBV19 and TRBJ2-5; D is unclear. The V gene's germline CDR1 is LNHDA and CDR2 SQIVND (reference sequence). The CDR3 runs 14 residues. The V gene lost 0 bases and the J gene lost 5 bases, with 10 bases spanning the gap. The CDR3 DNA sequence: TGTGCCAGTAGTATAGATGGGTTCGGGGAGACCCAGTACTTC. It codes for CASSIDGFGETQYF.

The CDR3: CASERGGTWSSYEQYF. The CDR3 DNA is TGTGCCAGCGAAAGGGGCGGGACTTGGAGCTCCTACGAGCAGTACTTC. This sequence joins TRBV7-2 and TRBJ2-7; tentatively, D is TRBD2 (6 bases). The CDR3 loop spans 16 amino acids. The germline V and J ends were trimmed by 8 bases and 0 bases, with 20 bases remaining between them. CDR1 is SGHTA and CDR2 is FQGNSA in the germline V gene. Looking up the rest from reference TRBV7-2 and TRBJ2-7 gives the full variable domain: GAGVSQSPSNKVTEKGKDVELRCDPISGHTALYWYRQSLGQGLEFLIYFQGNSAPDKSGLPSDRFSAERTGGSVSTLTIQRTQQEDSAVYLCASERGGTWSSYEQYFGPGTRLTVT.